The next 8 T cell receptor beta chains were all read from a single sample in a study of OX40 agonist ivuxolimab in advanced cancers. Profiled with immunoSEQ multiplex PCR; TCRdb holds only in-frame clones, not every one. Seen here are tens of thousands of clones, around 84% observed once, and the top ten hold roughly 13%. The sample in question was CD4+ or CD8+ T cells sorted from blood, obtained in a trial of the OX40 agonist ivuxolimab. The receptors were gathered from an adult with an advanced solid tumor such as melanoma, head and neck, liver or kidney cancer.

This clone showed up just a few times. This rearrangement joins TRBV2 to TRBJ2-1; maybe TRBD2 (5 bases). This CDR3 spans 15 amino acids. Germline CDR1 reads SNHLY; CDR2 reads FYNNEI. Trimming shortened V by 3 bases and J by 2 bases, and 11 bases separated the two germline ends. CDR3 DNA sequence: TGTGCCAGCAGTGAGCGGCTAGCAACCTACAATGAGCAGTTCTTC. This translates into CASSERLATYNEQFF.

V is TRBV18 and J is TRBJ1-5, with TRBD1 as a possible D gene (6 bases). Trimming took off 3 bases at V and 9 bases at J, with 15 bases between the two ends. Germline assignment: CDR1 KGHSH and CDR2 LQKENI. The CDR3 loop spans 14 amino acids. The CDR3 DNA sequence: TGTGCCAGCTCACCGGGCACAGGGCGGGTGCCCCAGCATTTT. This encodes CASSPGTGRVPQHF.

This rearrangement joins TRBV7-2 to TRBJ2-1; TRBD2 aligns across 11 bases. Germline V gene data show CDR1 as SGHTA and CDR2 as FQGNSA. V gave up 5 bases and J gave up 7 bases; unmatched junction bases: 13. The CDR3 totals 17 residues. CDR3 coding DNA: TGTGCCAGCAGCCATAGTACTAGCGGGAGAGGGTGGAATGAGCAGTTCTTC. Protein product: CASSHSTSGRGWNEQFF.

In nucleotides, the CDR3 is TGTGCCAGCAGTTACCAAGGACCTACGGAGACCCAGTACTTC. Translated, it gives CASSYQGPTETQYF. This chain joins TRBV6-5 and TRBJ2-5, with unresolved D. The CDR3 length is 14 residues. V dropped 2 bases and J dropped 5 bases, with 12 bases sitting between them. The germline V gene encodes CDR1 MNHEY and CDR2 SVGAGI.

The rearrangement links TRBV11-2 to TRBJ2-7; TRBD1 matches at 11 bases. J lost 6 bases, V lost 5 bases, and 9 bases had no gene match. CDR1 and CDR2 (germline): SGHAT, FQNNGV. The CDR3 is 15 residues long. CDR3 residues: CASSPQDRGLGEQYF. CDR3 nucleotide sequence: TGTGCCAGCAGCCCCCAGGACAGGGGGCTGGGCGAGCAGTACTTC.

V gene TRBV5-5 combines with J gene TRBJ1-5; no definite D call. This CDR3 is 15 amino acids long. Per germline, CDR1 SGHKS and CDR2 YYEKEE (reference sequence). V gave up 0 bases and J gave up 0 bases, with 7 bases separating them. In DNA, the CDR3 is TGTGCCAGCAGCTTGGCTATATTTAGCAATCAGCCCCAGCATTTT. Amino acids: CASSLAIFSNQPQHF.

The chain has TRBV5-1 and TRBJ2-3; TRBD1 is a possible D gene (5 bases). The V gene's germline CDR1 is SGHRS and CDR2 YFSETQ. The CDR3 runs to 15 residues. With 4 bases removed from V and 2 bases from J, the gap between germline ends came to 14 bases. The CDR3 region has the DNA TGCGCCAGCAGCCTTGCCAGGGTCCCCACAGATACGCAGTATTTT. Translation gives CASSLARVPTDTQYF.

The J gene is TRBJ2-2, the V gene TRBV10-2; the D call may be TRBD1 or TRBD2 (6 bases each). The CDR3 runs 14 residues. The germline V and J ends were trimmed by 6 bases and 5 bases, with 13 bases remaining between them. Germline V lookup: CDR1 WSHSY, CDR2 SAAADI. This chain's CDR3 is CASRGGHGTGELFF. The CDR3 DNA sequence: TGCGCCAGCAGAGGGGGGCACGGGACCGGGGAGCTGTTTTTT.